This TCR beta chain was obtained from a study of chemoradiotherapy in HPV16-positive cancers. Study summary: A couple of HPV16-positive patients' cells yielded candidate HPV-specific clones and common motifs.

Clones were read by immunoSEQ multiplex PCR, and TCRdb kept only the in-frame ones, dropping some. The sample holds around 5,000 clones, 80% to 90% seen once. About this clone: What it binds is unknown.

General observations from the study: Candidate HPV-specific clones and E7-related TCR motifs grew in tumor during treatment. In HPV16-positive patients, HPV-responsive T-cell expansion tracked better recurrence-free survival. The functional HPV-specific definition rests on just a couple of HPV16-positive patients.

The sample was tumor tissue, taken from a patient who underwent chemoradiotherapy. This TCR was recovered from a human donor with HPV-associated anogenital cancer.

CDR3 amino acids: CASSLAGNHNEQFF. The CDR3 nucleotides are TGCGCCAGCAGCTTGGCGGGGAATCACAATGAGCAGTTCTTC. V is TRBV5-1 and J is TRBJ2-1, with D perhaps matching TRBD2 (5 bases). The V end was cut by 0 bases, the J end by 5 bases, with 9 bases between. Looked up from germline, CDR1 is SGHRS and CDR2 is YFSETQ. The CDR3 sequence is 14 residues long.